This record covers a single T cell receptor (beta chain). Its antigen is as yet unknown. The data originate from a study of graft-versus-host responses after intestinal transplantation. Study context: All recipients got anti-thymocyte globulin induction, then tacrolimus and steroids for roughly 3 years. The study's findings and limits: Association was observed between peak circulating GvH clone levels and early post-transplant HvG declines.

Here immunoSEQ multiplex PCR was the method, and the copy in TCRdb shows in-frame clones only, minus some. Of 150,000 or so clones in the sample, around nine tenths were seen once. Per the germline V gene, CDR1 is SGHNT and CDR2 is YENEEA. The CDR3 is 18 residues long. V gave up 3 bases and J gave up 0 bases, with 18 bases separating them. The chain has TRBV11-3 and TRBJ2-1; D possibly matches TRBD1 or TRBD2 (9 bases each). Sequenced material: unstimulated CD4+ T cells sorted from spleen or lymph node cells, taken before intestinal transplant. The receptor comes from a human donor who received an intestinal transplant. CDR3 bases: TGTGCCAGCAGCTTGGGACAGGGACTAGCCCACTCCTACAATGAGCAGTTCTTC. Translation gives CASSLGQGLAHSYNEQFF.